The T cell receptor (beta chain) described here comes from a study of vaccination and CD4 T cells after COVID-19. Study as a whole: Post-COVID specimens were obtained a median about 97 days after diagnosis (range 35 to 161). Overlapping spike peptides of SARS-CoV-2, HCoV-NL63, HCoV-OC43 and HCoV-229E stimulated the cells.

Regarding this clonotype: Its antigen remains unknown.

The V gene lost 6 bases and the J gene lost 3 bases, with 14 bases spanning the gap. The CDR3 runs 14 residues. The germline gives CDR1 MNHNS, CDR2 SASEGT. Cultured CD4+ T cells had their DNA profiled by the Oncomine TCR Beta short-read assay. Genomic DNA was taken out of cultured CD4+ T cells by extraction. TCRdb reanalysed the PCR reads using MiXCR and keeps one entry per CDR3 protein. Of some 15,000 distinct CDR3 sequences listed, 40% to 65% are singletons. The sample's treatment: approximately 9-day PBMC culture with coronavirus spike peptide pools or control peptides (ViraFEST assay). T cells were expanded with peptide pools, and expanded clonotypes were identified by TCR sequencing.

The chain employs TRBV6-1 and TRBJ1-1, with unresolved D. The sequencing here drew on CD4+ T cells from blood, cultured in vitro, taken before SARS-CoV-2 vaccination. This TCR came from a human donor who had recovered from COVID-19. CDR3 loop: CASSPPDVHTEAFF. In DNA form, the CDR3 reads TGTGCCAGCAGCCCACCCGACGTTCACACTGAAGCTTTCTTT.